This T cell receptor (beta chain) derives from a study of blood T cell repertoires in COVID-19. In the study overall: COVID-19 samples, acute and convalescent, were from the United States, Italy and Spain.

This clone was recorded only once. Germline V lookup: CDR1 GTSNPN, CDR2 SVGIG (reference sequence). V shed 0 bases and J shed 8 bases, with 17 bases lying between them. The CDR3 runs 15 residues. Clones were read by immunoSEQ multiplex PCR, and TCRdb kept only the in-frame ones, dropping some. The sample has roughly 380,000 clones, more than 75% seen once. Sequences were obtained from peripheral blood. The chain employs TRBV30 and TRBJ2-1; a possible D gene is TRBD1 (5 bases). This TCR derives from a human donor with acute or convalescent COVID-19. The donor label of this sample is uncertain. CDR3: CAWSVGLGAYDEQFF. The DNA of the CDR3 is TGTGCCTGGAGTGTAGGGCTAGGGGCCTATGATGAGCAGTTCTTC. Using reference TRBV30 and TRBJ2-1 for the parts outside the CDR3, the full variable domain is SQTIHQWPATLVQPVGSPLSLECTVEGTSNPNLYWYRQAAGRGLQLLFYSVGIGQISSEVPQNLSASRPQDRQFILSSKKLLLSDSGFYLCAWSVGLGAYDEQFFGPGTRLTVL.